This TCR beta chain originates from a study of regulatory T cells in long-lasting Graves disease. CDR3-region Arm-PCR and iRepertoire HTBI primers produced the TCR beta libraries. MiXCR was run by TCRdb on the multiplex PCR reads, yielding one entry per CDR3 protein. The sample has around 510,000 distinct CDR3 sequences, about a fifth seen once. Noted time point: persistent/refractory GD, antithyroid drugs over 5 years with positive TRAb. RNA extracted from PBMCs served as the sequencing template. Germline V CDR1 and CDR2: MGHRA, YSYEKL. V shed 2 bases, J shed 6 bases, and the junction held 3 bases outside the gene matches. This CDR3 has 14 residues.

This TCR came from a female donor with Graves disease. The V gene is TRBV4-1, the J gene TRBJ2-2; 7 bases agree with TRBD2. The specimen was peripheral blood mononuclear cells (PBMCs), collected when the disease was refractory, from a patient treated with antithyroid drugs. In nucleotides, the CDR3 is TGCGCCAGCAGCCAAAATAGCGGGCCCGGGGAGCTGTTTTTT. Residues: CASSQNSGPGELFF.